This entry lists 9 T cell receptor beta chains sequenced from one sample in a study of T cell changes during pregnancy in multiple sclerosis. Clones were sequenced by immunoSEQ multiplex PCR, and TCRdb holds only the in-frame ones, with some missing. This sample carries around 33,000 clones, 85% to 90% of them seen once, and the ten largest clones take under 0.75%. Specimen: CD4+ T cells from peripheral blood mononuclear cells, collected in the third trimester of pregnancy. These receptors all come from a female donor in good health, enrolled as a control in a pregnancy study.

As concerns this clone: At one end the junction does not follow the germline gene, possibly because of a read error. Here the CDR3 reads CAGSEMGSHTGELFF. The CDR3 DNA sequence: TGTGCCGGCTCTGAAATGGGGAGCCACACCGGGGAGCTGTTTTTT. J is TRBJ2-2 and V is TRBV18; the D gene is possibly TRBD2 (5 bases). CDR3 length: 15 residues. The germline V gene has CDR1 KGHSH and CDR2 LQKENI.

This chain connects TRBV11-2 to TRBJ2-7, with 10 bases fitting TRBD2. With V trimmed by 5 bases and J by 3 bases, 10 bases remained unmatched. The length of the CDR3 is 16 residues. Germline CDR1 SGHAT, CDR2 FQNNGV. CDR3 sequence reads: CASSTRTSGGFYEQYF. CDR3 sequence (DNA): TGTGCCAGCAGCACCCGGACTAGCGGAGGATTCTACGAGCAGTACTTC.

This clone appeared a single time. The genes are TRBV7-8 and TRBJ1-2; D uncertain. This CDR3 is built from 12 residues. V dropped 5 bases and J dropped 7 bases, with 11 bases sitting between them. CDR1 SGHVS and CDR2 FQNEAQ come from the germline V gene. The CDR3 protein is CASSPPLSGYTF. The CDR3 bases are TGTGCCAGCAGCCCCCCCCTCAGTGGCTACACCTTC.

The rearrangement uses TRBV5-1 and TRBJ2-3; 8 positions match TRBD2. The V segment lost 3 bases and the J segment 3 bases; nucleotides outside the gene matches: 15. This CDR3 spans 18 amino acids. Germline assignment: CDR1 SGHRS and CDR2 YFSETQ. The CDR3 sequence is CASSSGLRASGSTDTQYF. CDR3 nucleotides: TGCGCCAGCAGCTCCGGTCTCAGAGCCAGCGGGAGTACAGATACGCAGTATTTT.

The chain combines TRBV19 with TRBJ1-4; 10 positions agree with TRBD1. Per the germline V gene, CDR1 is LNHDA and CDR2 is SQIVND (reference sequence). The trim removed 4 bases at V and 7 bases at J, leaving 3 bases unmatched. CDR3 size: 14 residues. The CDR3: CASSNRQGAEKLFF. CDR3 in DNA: TGTGCCAGTAGTAATAGACAGGGGGCTGAAAAACTGTTTTTT.

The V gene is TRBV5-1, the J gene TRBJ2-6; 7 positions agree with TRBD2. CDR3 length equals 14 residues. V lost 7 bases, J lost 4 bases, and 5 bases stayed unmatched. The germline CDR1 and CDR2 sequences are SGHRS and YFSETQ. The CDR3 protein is CASSGGEGANVLTF. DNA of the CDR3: TGCGCCAGCTCTGGGGGGGAGGGGGCCAACGTCCTGACTTTC.

The CDR3 DNA reads as TGTGCCAGCAGTCGACTAGCGGGGGGCACAGATACGCAGTATTTT. This sequence encodes CASSRLAGGTDTQYF. The V call is TRBV6-1, the J call TRBJ2-3; 12 bases are a match to TRBD2. The ends lost 5 bases at V and 1 base at J; junction bases unmatched: 1. From germline, CDR1 is MNHNS and CDR2 SASEGT. The CDR3 is 15 residues long.

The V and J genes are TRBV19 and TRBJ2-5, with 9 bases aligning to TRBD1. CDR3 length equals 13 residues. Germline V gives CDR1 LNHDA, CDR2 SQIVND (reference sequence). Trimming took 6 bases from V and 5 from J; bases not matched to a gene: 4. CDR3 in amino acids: CASRQGAGETQYF. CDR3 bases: TGTGCCAGTAGACAGGGGGCGGGGGAGACCCAGTACTTC.

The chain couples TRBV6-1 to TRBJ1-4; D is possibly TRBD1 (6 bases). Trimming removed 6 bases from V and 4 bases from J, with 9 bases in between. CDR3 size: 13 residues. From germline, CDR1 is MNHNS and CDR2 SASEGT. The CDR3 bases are TGTGCCAGCAGATGGACAGTTAATGAAAAACTGTTTTTT. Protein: CASRWTVNEKLFF.